At least ten counts were recorded for the clone carrying this TCR beta chain. This record belongs to a study of T-cell reconstitution after alpha-beta-depleted transplantation in children. Preparation of the TCRbeta library was carried out with unique molecular identifiers. One entry per CDR3 protein, called by TCRdb with MiXCR from the PCR reads. The sample comprises around 5,900 distinct CDR3 sequences, about 14% of which are singletons, and roughly four fifths rests with the top ten. The V and J ends lost 2 bases and 6 bases respectively, with 14 bases between them. This CDR3 contains 14 residues.

Material: PBMCs, mostly from graft donor cells, obtained 180 days after TCRalphabeta/CD19-depleted stem cell transplant. The V call is TRBV12-3 or TRBV12-4, the J call TRBJ2-7; TRBD1 might be the D (6 bases). The clonotype was recovered from a patient aged 2 to 9 who had a stem cell transplant for inherited bone marrow failure, so the T cells may come from the graft donor. CDR3 bases: TGTGCCAGCAGTTTACGCAGACAGGACGGCGAGCAGTACTTC. This translates into CASSLRRQDGEQYF.